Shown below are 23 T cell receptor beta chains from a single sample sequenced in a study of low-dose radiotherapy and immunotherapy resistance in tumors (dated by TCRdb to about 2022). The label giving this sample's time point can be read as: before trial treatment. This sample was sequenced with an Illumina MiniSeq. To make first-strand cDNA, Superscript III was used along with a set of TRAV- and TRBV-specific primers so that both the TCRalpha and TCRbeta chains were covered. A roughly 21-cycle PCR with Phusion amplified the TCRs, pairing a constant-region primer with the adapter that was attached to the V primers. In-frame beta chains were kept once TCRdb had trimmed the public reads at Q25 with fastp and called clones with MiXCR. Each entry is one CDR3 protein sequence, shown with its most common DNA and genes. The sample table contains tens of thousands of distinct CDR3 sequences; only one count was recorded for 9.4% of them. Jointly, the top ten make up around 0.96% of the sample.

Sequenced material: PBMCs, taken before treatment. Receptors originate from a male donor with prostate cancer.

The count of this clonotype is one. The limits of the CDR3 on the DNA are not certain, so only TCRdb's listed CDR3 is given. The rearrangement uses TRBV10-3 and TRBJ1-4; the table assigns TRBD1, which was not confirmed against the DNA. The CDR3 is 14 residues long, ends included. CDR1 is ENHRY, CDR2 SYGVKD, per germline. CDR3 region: CAARSGGSEKLFFF.

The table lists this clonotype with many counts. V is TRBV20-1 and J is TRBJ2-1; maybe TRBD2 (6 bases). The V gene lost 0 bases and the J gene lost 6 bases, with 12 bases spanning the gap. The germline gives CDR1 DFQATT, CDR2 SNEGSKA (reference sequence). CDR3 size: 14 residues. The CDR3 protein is CSARDRDWINEQFF. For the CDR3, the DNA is TGCAGTGCTAGAGACCGGGACTGGATCAATGAGCAGTTCTTC.

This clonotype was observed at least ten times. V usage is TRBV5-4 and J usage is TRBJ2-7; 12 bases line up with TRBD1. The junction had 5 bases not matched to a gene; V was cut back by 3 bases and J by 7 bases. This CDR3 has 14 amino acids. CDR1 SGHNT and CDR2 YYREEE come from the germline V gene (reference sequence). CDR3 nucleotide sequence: TGTGCCAGCAGCTGGGGACAGGGGGCTCGGGAGCAGTACTTC. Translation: CASSWGQGAREQYF.

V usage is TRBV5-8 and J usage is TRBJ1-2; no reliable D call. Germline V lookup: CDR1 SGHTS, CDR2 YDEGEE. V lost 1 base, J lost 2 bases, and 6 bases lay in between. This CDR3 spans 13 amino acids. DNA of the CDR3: TGTGCCAGCAGCTTGCGTCGAAACTATGGCTACACCTTC. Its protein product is CASSLRRNYGYTF.

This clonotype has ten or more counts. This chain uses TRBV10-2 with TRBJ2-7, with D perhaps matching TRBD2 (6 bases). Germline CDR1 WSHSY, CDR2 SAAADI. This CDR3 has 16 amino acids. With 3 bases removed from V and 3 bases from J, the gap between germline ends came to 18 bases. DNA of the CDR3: TGCGCCAGCAGTGACCGAGGGGCGCGGGACCACTACGAGCAGTACTTC. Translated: CASSDRGARDHYEQYF.

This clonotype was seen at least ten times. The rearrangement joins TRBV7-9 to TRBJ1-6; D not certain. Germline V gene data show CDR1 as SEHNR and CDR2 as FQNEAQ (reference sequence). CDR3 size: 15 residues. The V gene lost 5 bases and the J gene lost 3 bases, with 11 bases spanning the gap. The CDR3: CASSIPGGYNSPLHF. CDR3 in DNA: TGTGCCAGCAGCATTCCCGGAGGCTATAATTCACCCCTCCACTTT.

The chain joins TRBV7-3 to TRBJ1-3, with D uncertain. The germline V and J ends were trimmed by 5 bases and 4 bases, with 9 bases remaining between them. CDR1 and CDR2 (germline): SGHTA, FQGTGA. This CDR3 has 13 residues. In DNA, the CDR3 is TGTGCCAGCAGCCAGAGCCCAGGAAACACCATATATTTT. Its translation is CASSQSPGNTIYF. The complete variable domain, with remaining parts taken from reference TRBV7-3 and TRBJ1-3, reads GAGVSQTPSNKVTEKGKYVELRCDPISGHTALYWYRQSLGQGPEFLIYFQGTGAADDSGLPNDRFFAVRPEGSVSTLKIQRTERGDSAVYLCASSQSPGNTIYFGEGSWLTVV.

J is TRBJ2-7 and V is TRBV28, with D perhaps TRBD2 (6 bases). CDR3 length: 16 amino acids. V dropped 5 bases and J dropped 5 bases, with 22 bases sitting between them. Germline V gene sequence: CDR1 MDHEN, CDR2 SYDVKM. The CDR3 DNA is TGTGCCAGCAGTCCGTCATACCCAATGACGGGGGACGAGCAGTACTTC. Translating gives CASSPSYPMTGDEQYF.

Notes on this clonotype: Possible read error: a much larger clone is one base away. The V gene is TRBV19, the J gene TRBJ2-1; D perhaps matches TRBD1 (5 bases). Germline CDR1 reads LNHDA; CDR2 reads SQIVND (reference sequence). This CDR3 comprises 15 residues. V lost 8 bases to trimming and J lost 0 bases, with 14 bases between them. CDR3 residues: CASCDEDNSYNEQFF. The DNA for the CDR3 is TGTGCCAGTTGTGACGAGGACAACTCCTACAATGAGCAGTTCTTC.

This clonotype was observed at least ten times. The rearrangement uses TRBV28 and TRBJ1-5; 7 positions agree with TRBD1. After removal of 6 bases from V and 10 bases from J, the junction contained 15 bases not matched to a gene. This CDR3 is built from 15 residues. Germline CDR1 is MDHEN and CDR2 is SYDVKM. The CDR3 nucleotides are TGTGCCAGCAGCGAGACAGGGACCATCATCATACCCCAGCATTTT. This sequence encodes CASSETGTIIIPQHF.

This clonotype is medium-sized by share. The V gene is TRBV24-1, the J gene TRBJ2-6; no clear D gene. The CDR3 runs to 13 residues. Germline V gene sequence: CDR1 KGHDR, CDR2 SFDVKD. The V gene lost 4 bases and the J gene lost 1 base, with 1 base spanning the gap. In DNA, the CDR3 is TGTGCCACCAGTGAGTCTGGGGCCAACGTCCTGACTTTC. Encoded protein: CATSESGANVLTF.

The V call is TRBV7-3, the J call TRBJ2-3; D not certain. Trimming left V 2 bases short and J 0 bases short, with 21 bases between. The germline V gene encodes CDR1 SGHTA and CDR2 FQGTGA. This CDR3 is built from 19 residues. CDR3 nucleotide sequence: TGTGCCAGCAGCTTATTAGCCCGTAGCTCGGTTAAGAGCACAGATACGCAGTATTTT. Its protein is CASSLLARSSVKSTDTQYF.

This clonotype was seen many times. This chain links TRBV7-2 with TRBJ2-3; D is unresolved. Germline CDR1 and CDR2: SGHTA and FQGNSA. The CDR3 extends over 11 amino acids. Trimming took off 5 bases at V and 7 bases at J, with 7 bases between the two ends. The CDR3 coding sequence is TGTGCCAGCAGCCCCCTAAATACGCAGTATTTT. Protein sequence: CASSPLNTQYF.

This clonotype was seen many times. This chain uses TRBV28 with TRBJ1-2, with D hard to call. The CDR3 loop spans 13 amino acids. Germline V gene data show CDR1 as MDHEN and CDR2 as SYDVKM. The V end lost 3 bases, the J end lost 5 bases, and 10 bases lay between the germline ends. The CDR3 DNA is TGTGCCAGCAGTTTTAGACCCCATTATGGCTACACCTTC. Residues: CASSFRPHYGYTF.

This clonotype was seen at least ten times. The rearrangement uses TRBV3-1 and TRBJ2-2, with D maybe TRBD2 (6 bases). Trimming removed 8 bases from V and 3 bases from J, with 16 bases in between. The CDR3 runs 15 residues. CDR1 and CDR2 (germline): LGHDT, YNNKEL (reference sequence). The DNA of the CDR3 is TGTGCCAGCGGGGGAGGACGAGCGGACACCGGGGAGCTGTTTTTT. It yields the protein CASGGGRADTGELFF. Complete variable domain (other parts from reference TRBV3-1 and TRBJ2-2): DTAVSQTPKYLVTQMGNDKSIKCEQNLGHDTMYWYKQDSKKFLKIMFSYNNKELIINETVPNRFSPKSPDKAHLNLHINSLELGDSAVYFCASGGGRADTGELFFGEGSRLTVL.

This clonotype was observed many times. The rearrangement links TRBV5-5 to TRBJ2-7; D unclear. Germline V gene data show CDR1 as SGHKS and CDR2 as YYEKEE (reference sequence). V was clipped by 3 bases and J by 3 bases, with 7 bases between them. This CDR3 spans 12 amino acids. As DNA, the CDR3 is TGTGCCAGCAGCTGGACCAGCTACGAGCAGTACTTC. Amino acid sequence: CASSWTSYEQYF.

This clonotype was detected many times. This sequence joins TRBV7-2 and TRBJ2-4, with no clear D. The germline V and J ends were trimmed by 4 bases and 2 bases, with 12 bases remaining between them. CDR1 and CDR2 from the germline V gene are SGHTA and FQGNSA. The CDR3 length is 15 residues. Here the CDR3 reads CASSSRQDPKNIQYF. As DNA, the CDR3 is TGTGCCAGCAGCTCCCGGCAGGATCCCAAAAACATTCAGTACTTC.

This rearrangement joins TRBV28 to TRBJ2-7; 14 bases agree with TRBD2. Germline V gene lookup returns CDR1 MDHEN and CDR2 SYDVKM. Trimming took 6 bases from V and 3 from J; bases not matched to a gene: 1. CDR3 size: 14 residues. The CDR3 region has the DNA TGTGCCAGCAGAGGGACTAGCGGGAGCTACGAGCAGTACTTC. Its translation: CASRGTSGSYEQYF.

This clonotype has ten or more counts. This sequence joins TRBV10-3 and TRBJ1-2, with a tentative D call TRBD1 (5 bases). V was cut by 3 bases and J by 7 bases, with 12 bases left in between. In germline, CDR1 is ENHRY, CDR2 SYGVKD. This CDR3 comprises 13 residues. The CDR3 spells CAISDSDTSGYTF. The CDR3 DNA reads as TGTGCCATCAGTGATTCGGACACCAGTGGCTACACCTTC.

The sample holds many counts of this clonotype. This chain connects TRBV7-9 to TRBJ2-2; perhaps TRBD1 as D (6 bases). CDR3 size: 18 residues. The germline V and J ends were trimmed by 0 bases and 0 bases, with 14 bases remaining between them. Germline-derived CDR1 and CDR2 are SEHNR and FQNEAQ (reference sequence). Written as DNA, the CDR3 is TGTGCCAGCAGCTTAGCCCGCCCGGACAGCGCGAACACCGGGGAGCTGTTTTTT. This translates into CASSLARPDSANTGELFF.

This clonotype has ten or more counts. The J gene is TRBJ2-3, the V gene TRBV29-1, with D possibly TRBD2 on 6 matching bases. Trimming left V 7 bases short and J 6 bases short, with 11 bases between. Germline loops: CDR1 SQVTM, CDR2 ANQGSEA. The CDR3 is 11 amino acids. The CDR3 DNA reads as TGCAGCGGCTCGAGCGGGGATACGCAGTATTTT. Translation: CSGSSGDTQYF.

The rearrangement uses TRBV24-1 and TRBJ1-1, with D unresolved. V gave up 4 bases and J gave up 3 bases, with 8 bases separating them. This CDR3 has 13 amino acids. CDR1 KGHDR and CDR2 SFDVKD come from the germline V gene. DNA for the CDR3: TGTGCCACCAGTGACAGAAGTTACACTGAAGCTTTCTTT. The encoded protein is CATSDRSYTEAFF.

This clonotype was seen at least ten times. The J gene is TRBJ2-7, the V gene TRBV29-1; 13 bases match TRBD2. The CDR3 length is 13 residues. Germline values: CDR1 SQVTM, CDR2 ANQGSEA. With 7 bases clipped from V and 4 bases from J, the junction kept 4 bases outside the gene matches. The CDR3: CSGTSGSRYEQYF. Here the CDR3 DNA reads TGCAGCGGGACTAGCGGGAGCAGGTACGAGCAGTACTTC.